The 18 T cell receptor beta chains below all came from one sample that was sequenced in a study of blood T cell repertoires in COVID-19. The data were produced by immunoSEQ multiplex PCR, yet TCRdb's version contains in-frame clones alone and is incomplete. The sample consists of some 200,000 clones, approximately 82% of them appearing once. Sequenced input: PBMCs or T cells enriched from blood (not recorded which). The receptors were gathered from a woman aged 55-70 years with acute COVID-19.

The chain is built from TRBV4-2 and TRBJ2-7, with D possibly matching TRBD2 (5 bases). Looked up from germline, CDR1 is LGHNA and CDR2 is YNFKEQ. V was shortened by 1 base and J by 5 bases, with 21 bases between the two germline ends. The CDR3 totals 17 residues. The CDR3 reads CASSQAKAAGSYNEQYF. CDR3 bases: TGTGCCAGCAGCCAAGCCAAGGCGGCTGGGAGTTACAACGAGCAGTACTTC.

The gene calls are TRBV30 and TRBJ1-1, with 7 bases matching TRBD1. This CDR3 spans 10 amino acids. V was clipped by 6 bases and J by 10 bases; unmatched bases: 5. Germline values: CDR1 GTSNPN, CDR2 SVGIG (reference sequence). The DNA for the CDR3 is TGTGCCTGCAACAGGGGTGGAGCTTTCTTT. The encoded protein is CACNRGGAFF.

The J gene is TRBJ2-3, the V gene TRBV4-3; no definite D call. From germline, CDR1 is LGHNA and CDR2 YSLEER. The ends were cut back, 0 bases at V and 2 bases at J, with 6 bases in the middle. The CDR3 totals 14 residues. CDR3 nucleotide sequence: TGCGCCAGCAGCCAAGAGAGGCCCACAGATACGCAGTATTTT. It encodes CASSQERPTDTQYF.

This clone came up a few times. The CDR3 DNA reads as TGCAGTGCTAGCCAGGGGACCGGCTACACCTTC. Its translation is CSASQGTGYTF. The chain is built from TRBV20-1 and TRBJ1-2; D perhaps matches TRBD1 (6 bases). The V end lost 3 bases, the J end lost 8 bases, and 10 bases lay between the germline ends. Germline CDR1 DFQATT, CDR2 SNEGSKA (reference sequence). CDR3 size: 11 residues.

V usage is TRBV28 and J usage is TRBJ2-7, with D tentatively TRBD2 (6 bases). The CDR3 has 15 residues. V shed 5 bases and J shed 6 bases, with 20 bases lying between them. CDR1 MDHEN and CDR2 SYDVKM come from the germline V gene. The CDR3 nucleotides read TGTGCCAGCAGTCCCCGACGGACTACGGCAGGCGAGCAGTACGTC. Protein product: CASSPRRTTAGEQYV.

The chain joins TRBV3-1 (or the pseudogene TRBV3-2) to TRBJ2-1; maybe TRBD1 (5 bases). CDR3 length equals 12 residues. Germline loops: CDR1 LGHDT, CDR2 YNNKEL (reference sequence). V lost 5 bases and J 8 bases, leaving 10 bases between the germline ends. The chain's CDR3 is CASSLGVYEQFF. CDR3 DNA sequence: TGTGCCAGCAGCTTAGGGGTTTATGAGCAGTTCTTC.

This clone was counted once. The chain links TRBV4-2 to TRBJ2-5; perhaps TRBD2 as D (7 bases). From germline, CDR1 is LGHNA and CDR2 YNFKEQ. The ends were cut back, 5 bases at V and 4 bases at J, with 17 bases in the middle. This CDR3 has 15 residues. The CDR3 coding sequence is TGTGCCAGCAGCTTGAACGTGGGGGGGCGAGAGACCCAGTACTTC. As protein: CASSLNVGGRETQYF.

J is TRBJ2-5 and V is TRBV5-4, with D maybe TRBD1 (6 bases). The CDR3 is made up of 15 amino acids. Trimming removed 3 bases at V and 1 base at J, with 13 bases between. Germline lookup yields CDR1 SGHNT and CDR2 YYREEE (reference sequence). The CDR3 nucleotides are TGTGCCAGCAGCTCTACGGACAGCTTCCAAGAGACCCAGTACTTC. This gives the protein CASSSTDSFQETQYF.

The chain uses TRBV7-2 and TRBJ2-4; possibly TRBD2 for D (5 bases). CDR3 size: 13 residues. Per germline, CDR1 SGHTA and CDR2 FQGNSA. The V end was cut by 5 bases, the J end by 8 bases, with 13 bases between. CDR3 nucleotide sequence: TGTGCCAGCAGCCCCGTCGGTAGCGACATTCAGTACTTC. It translates to CASSPVGSDIQYF.

The chain recombines TRBV5-1 with TRBJ2-7; 11 nucleotides agree with TRBD2. The CDR3 spans 18 residues. V was pared by 3 bases and J by 3 bases, with 14 bases of the junction left unmatched. Germline V gives CDR1 SGHRS, CDR2 YFSETQ. The CDR3 DNA is TGCGCCAGCAGCTCACTTCCCGGGACTAGCGGAAAAGTCTACGAGCAGTACTTC. This sequence encodes CASSSLPGTSGKVYEQYF.

The chain couples TRBV5-1 to TRBJ1-2; D is possibly TRBD1 (5 bases). The CDR3 is made up of 14 amino acids. Germline V gives CDR1 SGHRS, CDR2 YFSETQ. Trimming shortened V by 4 bases and J by 5 bases, and 15 bases separated the two germline ends. The DNA for the CDR3 is TGCGCCAGCAGCCCCGGCAGGGTCCGGTATGGCTACACCTTC. Amino acids: CASSPGRVRYGYTF.

V and J are TRBV3-1 (or the pseudogene TRBV3-2) and TRBJ2-1; TRBD2 might be the D (5 bases). V was trimmed by 0 bases and J by 4 bases, leaving 16 bases between them. This CDR3 contains 17 residues. CDR1 LGHDT and CDR2 YNNKEL come from the germline V gene (reference sequence). The CDR3 loop reads CASSQEWERPSYNEQFF. The CDR3 DNA is TGTGCCAGCAGCCAAGAGTGGGAGCGACCCTCTTACAATGAGCAGTTCTTC.

V usage is TRBV10-3 and J usage is TRBJ2-2; D might be TRBD2 (6 bases). The CDR3 is 17 amino acids. Trimming left V 5 bases short and J 7 bases short, with 23 bases between. Germline assignment: CDR1 ENHRY and CDR2 SYGVKD. The CDR3 protein is CAISPGERPLGGGELFF. DNA of the CDR3: TGTGCCATCAGTCCGGGGGAGCGACCACTTGGGGGCGGGGAGCTGTTTTTT.

This clone has just one count. The chain carries TRBV30 and TRBJ2-3; TRBD1 aligns across 9 bases. The CDR3 consists of 16 residues. The junction had 13 bases not matched to a gene; V was cut back by 7 bases and J by 2 bases. From germline, CDR1 is GTSNPN and CDR2 SVGIG (reference sequence). CDR3 sequence reads: CAYNPADRGITDTQYF. The CDR3 DNA is TGTGCCTACAACCCCGCGGACAGGGGAATCACAGATACGCAGTATTTT. The variable domain in full, completed from reference TRBV30 and TRBJ2-3, reads SQTIHQWPATLVQPVGSPLSLECTVEGTSNPNLYWYRQAAGRGLQLLFYSVGIGQISSEVPQNLSASRPQDRQFILSSKKLLLSDSGFYLCAYNPADRGITDTQYFGPGTRLTVL.

The gene calls are TRBV11-2 and TRBJ1-2; maybe TRBD1 (5 bases). Germline CDR1 is SGHAT and CDR2 is FQNNGV. This CDR3 contains 12 residues. Trimming removed 0 bases from V and 14 bases from J, with 13 bases in between. CDR3 bases: TGTGCCAGCAGCTTAGAGAAGACAGCGTATACCTTC. Residues: CASSLEKTAYTF. Variable domain in full (rest from reference TRBV11-2 and TRBJ1-2): EAGVAQSPRYKIIEKRQSVAFWCNPISGHATLYWYQQILGQGPKLLIQFQNNGVVDDSQLPKDRFSAERLKGVDSTLKIQPAKLEDSAVYLCASSLEKTAYTFGSGTRLTVV.

This clone has a single count. The chain uses TRBV6-5 and TRBJ2-7; 9 nucleotides match TRBD2. Germline V lookup: CDR1 MNHEY, CDR2 SVGAGI. CDR3 length: 14 amino acids. With V trimmed by 5 bases and J by 3 bases, 5 bases remained unmatched. CDR3 in DNA: TGTGCCAGCAGTCCCAGCGGGGGGAACTACGAGCAGTACTTC. Its protein is CASSPSGGNYEQYF.

The genes are TRBV10-1 and TRBJ2-3, with 16 positions matching TRBD2. The germline CDR1 and CDR2 sequences are WNHNN and SYGVQD (reference sequence). The CDR3 length is 15 residues. V lost 10 bases and J lost 5; bases outside the gene matches: 6. In DNA, the CDR3 is TGCGCCAAGGGGACTAGCGGGGGGGCTGGAGATACGCAGTATTTT. Protein sequence: CAKGTSGGAGDTQYF.

The rearrangement joins TRBV4-2 to TRBJ2-5; 8 bases map to TRBD2. CDR1 and CDR2 from the germline V gene are LGHNA and YNFKEQ. The CDR3 is made up of 16 amino acids. Germline trimming cut 4 bases from V and 2 bases from J; bases unmatched to any gene: 9. The DNA for the CDR3 is TGTGCCAGCAGCCCCACGGGGGGGAGGGGGCAAGAGACCCAGTACTTC. Its translation: CASSPTGGRGQETQYF.